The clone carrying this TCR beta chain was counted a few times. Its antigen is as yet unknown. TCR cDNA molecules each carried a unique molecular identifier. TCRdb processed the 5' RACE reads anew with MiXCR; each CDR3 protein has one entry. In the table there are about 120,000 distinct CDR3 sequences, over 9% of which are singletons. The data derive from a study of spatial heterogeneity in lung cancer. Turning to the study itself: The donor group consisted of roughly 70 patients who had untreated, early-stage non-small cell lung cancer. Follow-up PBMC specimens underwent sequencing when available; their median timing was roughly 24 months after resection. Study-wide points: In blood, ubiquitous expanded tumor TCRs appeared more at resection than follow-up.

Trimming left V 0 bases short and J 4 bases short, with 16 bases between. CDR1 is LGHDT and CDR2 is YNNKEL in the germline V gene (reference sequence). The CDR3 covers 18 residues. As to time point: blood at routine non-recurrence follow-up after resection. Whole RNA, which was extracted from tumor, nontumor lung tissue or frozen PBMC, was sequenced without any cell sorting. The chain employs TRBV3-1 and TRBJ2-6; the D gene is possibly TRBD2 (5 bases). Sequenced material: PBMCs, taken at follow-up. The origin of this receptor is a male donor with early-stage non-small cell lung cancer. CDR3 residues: CASSQDRGSLAGANVLTF. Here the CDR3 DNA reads TGTGCCAGCAGCCAAGACAGAGGGTCTTTAGCCGGGGCCAACGTCCTGACTTTC.